The 28 T cell receptor beta chains below come from one sample, sequenced in a study of PD-L1 blockade in urothelial cancer. Measured with immunoSEQ multiplex PCR; TCRdb has only the in-frame clones, and not every one. The table has around 45,000 clones, roughly 91% seen once; the top ten hold roughly an eighth. Here the sequenced sample was PBMCs, taken around atezolizumab (anti-PD-L1) treatment. The receptors come from a woman aged 60 to 75 with urothelial cancer.

The V call is TRBV7-6, the J call TRBJ1-3, with D uncertain. Germline-derived CDR1 and CDR2 are SGHVS and FNYEAQ. Trimming pared 5 bases from V and 0 bases from J, leaving 11 bases between. The CDR3 spans 15 residues. The CDR3 is CASSAQADSGNTIYF. The DNA of the CDR3 is TGTGCCAGCAGCGCGCAGGCCGACTCTGGAAACACCATATATTTT.

This chain links TRBV5-1 with TRBJ2-1; 7 bases map to TRBD2. Germline loops: CDR1 SGHRS, CDR2 YFSETQ. This CDR3 has 15 residues. Trimming at V came to 0 bases and at J to 1 base, leaving 1 base not matched to a gene. The CDR3 region is CASSLGGSSYNEQFF. DNA of the CDR3: TGCGCCAGCAGCTTGGGCGGGAGTTCCTACAATGAGCAGTTCTTC.

This rearrangement joins TRBV9 to TRBJ2-3; D gene uncertain. This CDR3 has 15 amino acids. Trimming stripped 0 bases from V and 5 bases from J, with 13 bases between. Germline CDR1 SGDLS, CDR2 YYNGEE. The CDR3 here is CASSVDNYPGDTQYF. The CDR3, as DNA: TGTGCCAGCAGCGTAGACAACTATCCCGGAGATACGCAGTATTTT.

This clone was detected a few times. The rearrangement uses TRBV28 and TRBJ2-7; D unresolved. Germline CDR1 MDHEN, CDR2 SYDVKM. Trimming stripped 3 bases from V and 0 bases from J, with 6 bases between. This CDR3 region has 13 residues. The CDR3 bases are TGTGCCAGCAGTTTTCCGGTCTCCTACGAGCAGTACTTC. This encodes CASSFPVSYEQYF.

The chain links TRBV11-3 to TRBJ2-7; D unclear. This CDR3 has 15 residues. The germline V gene has CDR1 SGHNT and CDR2 YENEEA. V was trimmed by 1 base and J by 2 bases, leaving 12 bases between them. The CDR3 reads CASSLGEKTTYEQYF. CDR3 nucleotides: TGTGCCAGCAGCTTAGGTGAGAAAACCACCTACGAGCAGTACTTC.

This rearrangement joins TRBV6-4 to TRBJ2-1, with a tentative D call TRBD2 (5 bases). Trimming took off 6 bases at V and 3 bases at J, with 15 bases between the two ends. The CDR3 spans 15 residues. In germline, CDR1 is MRHNA, CDR2 SNTAGT. The CDR3 DNA reads TGTGCCAGCAGCCGAGAGAGCGGAGTCTACAATGAGCAGTTCTTC. Its protein is CASSRESGVYNEQFF.

The chain uses TRBV19 and TRBJ2-7; the D gene is possibly TRBD1 (5 bases). CDR1 and CDR2 (germline): LNHDA, SQIVND (reference sequence). V lost 7 bases, J lost 2 bases, and 12 bases lay in between. CDR3 length: 13 residues. The CDR3 spells CASMGRATYEQYF. The CDR3 DNA follows: TGTGCCAGTATGGGCAGGGCGACCTACGAGCAGTACTTC.

This chain links TRBV18 with TRBJ2-3; weak D call: TRBD1 (6 bases). Germline-derived CDR1 and CDR2 are KGHSH and LQKENI. Trimming shortened V by 3 bases and J by 0 bases, and 10 bases separated the two germline ends. This CDR3 region has 15 residues. In DNA form, the CDR3 reads TGTGCCAGCTCACCGGACAGCACTAGCACAGATACGCAGTATTTT. It specifies CASSPDSTSTDTQYF. Full variable domain (rest looked up from reference TRBV18 and TRBJ2-3): NAGVMQNPRHLVRRRGQEARLRCSPMKGHSHVYWYRQLPEEGLKFMVYLQKENIIDESGMPKERFSAEFPKEGPSILRIQQVVRGDSAAYFCASSPDSTSTDTQYFGPGTRLTVL.

The chain has TRBV5-1 and TRBJ2-7; 9 nucleotides match TRBD1. From germline, CDR1 is SGHRS and CDR2 YFSETQ. The CDR3 contains 16 residues. V was pared by 4 bases and J by 0 bases, with 8 bases of the junction left unmatched. The CDR3: CASSLPRDRDSYEQYF. The CDR3 DNA reads TGCGCCAGCAGCCTCCCACGGGACAGGGACTCCTACGAGCAGTACTTC.

The chain links TRBV29-1 to TRBJ2-1; 10 bases are shared with TRBD1. V lost 3 bases, J lost 8 bases, and 10 bases stayed unmatched. The CDR3 extends over 15 amino acids. The germline gives CDR1 SQVTM, CDR2 ANQGSEA. CDR3 amino acids: CSVDLWDRGRHEQFF. In DNA, the CDR3 is TGCAGCGTTGATCTTTGGGACAGGGGCCGGCATGAGCAGTTCTTC.

This rearrangement joins TRBV7-8 to TRBJ1-5; no definite D call. Per germline, CDR1 SGHVS and CDR2 FQNEAQ. Deletions cut 5 bases from V and 3 bases from J, with 11 bases between. The CDR3 extends over 14 amino acids. The chain's CDR3 is CASSRDSPNQPQHF. The CDR3 nucleotides are TGTGCCAGCAGCCGAGACTCCCCCAATCAGCCCCAGCATTTT.

J is TRBJ2-1 and V is TRBV11-3, with 11 bases that match TRBD2. The V gene's germline CDR1 is SGHNT and CDR2 YENEEA. J lost 5 bases, V lost 4 bases, and 10 bases had no gene match. There are 17 residues in the CDR3. CDR3 region: CASSSRLAGTPDNEQFF. The CDR3 nucleotides are TGTGCCAGCAGCTCCCGACTAGCGGGGACGCCCGACAATGAGCAGTTCTTC.

The chain recombines TRBV5-6 with TRBJ2-3; TRBD2 matches 7 bases. Germline CDR1 reads SGHDT; CDR2 reads YYEEEE. CDR3 size: 14 residues. The junction had 3 bases not matched to a gene; V was cut back by 3 bases and J by 2 bases. This CDR3 reads CASSWGGPTDTQYF. CDR3 sequence (DNA): TGTGCCAGCAGCTGGGGGGGACCCACAGATACGCAGTATTTT. The complete variable domain, with remaining parts taken from reference TRBV5-6 and TRBJ2-3, reads DAGVTQSPTHLIKTRGQQVTLRCSPKSGHDTVSWYQQALGQGPQFIFQYYEEEERQRGNFPDRFSGHQFPNYSSELNVNALLLGDSALYLCASSWGGPTDTQYFGPGTRLTVL.

The chain is built from TRBV7-2 and TRBJ2-7; 11 bases map to TRBD2. V was pared by 0 bases and J by 3 bases, with 4 bases of the junction left unmatched. Germline V CDR1 and CDR2: SGHTA, FQGNSA. The CDR3 spans 16 residues. The CDR3 loop reads CASSLASGRANYEQYF. Written as DNA, the CDR3 is TGTGCCAGCAGCTTAGCTAGCGGGAGGGCCAACTACGAGCAGTACTTC.

The chain carries TRBV29-1 and TRBJ2-7, with 9 bases identical to TRBD1. In germline, CDR1 is SQVTM, CDR2 ANQGSEA. V gave up 6 bases and J gave up 4 bases; unmatched junction bases: 7. There are 13 residues in the CDR3. CDR3 coding DNA: TGCAGCGTCGCCGGGACAGGGTTGTACGAGCAGTACTTC. Its translation is CSVAGTGLYEQYF.

The rearrangement joins TRBV5-1 to TRBJ1-3; TRBD1 matches at 7 bases. The V gene end was trimmed by 4 bases and the J gene end by 4 bases; junction bases not matched to a gene: 8. Germline CDR1 reads SGHRS; CDR2 reads YFSETQ. The CDR3 contains 15 residues. The CDR3 sequence is CASSPGQVRGNTIYF. DNA for the CDR3: TGCGCCAGCAGCCCAGGACAGGTTAGGGGAAACACCATATATTTT.

This clone was counted once. The rearrangement joins TRBV14 to TRBJ2-3, with D possibly TRBD2 on 5 matching bases. Germline-derived CDR1 and CDR2 are SGHDN and FVKESK. Trimming removed 1 base at V and 3 bases at J, with 17 bases between. The CDR3 has 17 residues. The CDR3 here is CASSQVSREWRTDTQYF. The DNA of the CDR3 is TGTGCCAGCAGCCAAGTCTCGAGGGAATGGAGGACAGATACGCAGTATTTT.

The rearrangement joins TRBV27 to TRBJ2-7; 9 nucleotides line up with TRBD1. Germline trimming cut 4 bases from V and 3 bases from J; bases unmatched to any gene: 10. Germline V gene data show CDR1 as MNHEY and CDR2 as SMNVEV (reference sequence). The CDR3 spans 16 residues. Written as DNA, the CDR3 is TGTGCCAGCAGTTATGTAAGGCCGGGACAGGGCTACGAGCAGTACTTC. Protein product: CASSYVRPGQGYEQYF.

The chain joins TRBV7-9 to TRBJ2-5; D gene ambiguous. Germline V gene sequence: CDR1 SEHNR, CDR2 FQNEAQ (reference sequence). V gave up 5 bases and J gave up 1 base, with 11 bases separating them. CDR3 length equals 14 residues. As DNA, the CDR3 is TGTGCCAGCAGCCTCACCCGCGGCCAAGAGACCCAGTACTTC. Its translation is CASSLTRGQETQYF.

V gene TRBV7-2 combines with J gene TRBJ2-7; 7 bases fit TRBD1. The length of the CDR3 is 14 residues. Losses at the gene ends were 4 bases for V and 7 bases for J; bases not matched to a gene: 10. The germline CDR1 and CDR2 sequences are SGHTA and FQGNSA. The CDR3 DNA sequence: TGTGCCAGCAGCTCAGGGGGAAGCCAGAGGGAGCAGTACTTC. Its protein is CASSSGGSQREQYF.

The DNA for the CDR3 is TGCGCCAGCAGTGCAGGACTCAATCAGCCCCAGCATTTT. It translates to CASSAGLNQPQHF. V gene TRBV10-2 combines with J gene TRBJ1-5; the D is unclear. Germline V gene data show CDR1 as WSHSY and CDR2 as SAAADI. Trimming took off 4 bases at V and 3 bases at J, with 7 bases between the two ends. This CDR3 has 13 residues.

The rearrangement uses TRBV5-4 and TRBJ2-1; maybe TRBD1 (6 bases). The CDR3 consists of 12 residues. Germline CDR1 reads SGHNT; CDR2 reads YYREEE (reference sequence). The ends were cut back, 1 base at V and 11 bases at J, with 10 bases in the middle. CDR3 sequence: CASSLNWDKQFF. The CDR3 DNA sequence: TGTGCCAGCAGCTTGAATTGGGACAAGCAGTTCTTC.

The chain recombines TRBV9 with TRBJ1-1; possible D gene TRBD1, 6 bases. Trimming pared 0 bases from V and 3 bases from J, leaving 6 bases between. The CDR3 is 13 amino acids. The germline V gene has CDR1 SGDLS and CDR2 YYNGEE. The CDR3, as DNA: TGTGCCAGCAGCGTAGAGGGGGACACTGAAGCTTTCTTT. This codes for CASSVEGDTEAFF.

The chain recombines TRBV27 with TRBJ2-7; D remains ambiguous. CDR3 length equals 14 residues. Between the trimmed V and J ends, which lost 2 bases and 4 bases, there was a span of 12 bases. The germline V gene encodes CDR1 MNHEY and CDR2 SMNVEV (reference sequence). The CDR3 here is CASSLMGGAYEQYF. The CDR3 bases are TGTGCCAGCAGTTTAATGGGTGGAGCGTACGAGCAGTACTTC.

This rearrangement joins TRBV6-1 to TRBJ2-7, with 13 bases fitting TRBD2. The CDR3 has 16 residues. The ends lost 4 bases at V and 2 bases at J; junction bases unmatched: 5. Germline CDR1 reads MNHNS; CDR2 reads SASEGT. In nucleotides, the CDR3 is TGTGCCAGCAGTGCTTCGACTAGCGGGGGGACCTACGAGCAGTACTTC. Translating gives CASSASTSGGTYEQYF.

The V call is TRBV6-5, the J call TRBJ2-1, with 9 bases aligning to TRBD2. Germline assignment: CDR1 MNHEY and CDR2 SVGAGI. CDR3 length: 15 amino acids. V was pared by 6 bases and J by 3 bases, with 6 bases of the junction left unmatched. The CDR3 sequence: CASSRLAASYNEQFF. The CDR3 nucleotides read TGTGCCAGCAGCCGACTAGCGGCTAGCTACAATGAGCAGTTCTTC.

V gene TRBV4-1 combines with J gene TRBJ1-1; D is unresolved. V dropped 0 bases and J dropped 8 bases, with 16 bases sitting between them. CDR3 size: 15 residues. Looked up from germline, CDR1 is MGHRA and CDR2 is YSYEKL. CDR3 loop: CASSQDNRDSGEAFF. The CDR3 nucleotides are TGCGCCAGCAGCCAAGACAACCGGGATTCTGGAGAAGCTTTCTTT.

V usage is TRBV18 and J usage is TRBJ1-1; D is undetermined. The length of the CDR3 is 14 residues. The germline V gene encodes CDR1 KGHSH and CDR2 LQKENI. The ends were cut back, 3 bases at V and 5 bases at J, with 13 bases in the middle. CDR3 sequence (DNA): TGTGCCAGCTCACCGGGAGGACGGAGGACTGAAGCTTTCTTT. It encodes CASSPGGRRTEAFF.